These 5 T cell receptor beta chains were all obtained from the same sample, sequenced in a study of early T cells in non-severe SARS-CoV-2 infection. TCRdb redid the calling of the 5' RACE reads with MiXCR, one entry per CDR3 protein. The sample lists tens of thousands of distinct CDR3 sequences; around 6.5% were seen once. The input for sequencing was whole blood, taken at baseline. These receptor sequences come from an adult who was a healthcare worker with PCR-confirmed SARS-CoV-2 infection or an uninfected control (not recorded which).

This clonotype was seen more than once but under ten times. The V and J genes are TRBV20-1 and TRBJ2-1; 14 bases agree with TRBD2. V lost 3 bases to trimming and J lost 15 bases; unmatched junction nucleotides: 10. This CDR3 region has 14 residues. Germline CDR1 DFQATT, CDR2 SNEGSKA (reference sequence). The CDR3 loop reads CSARMGLAGAGGFF. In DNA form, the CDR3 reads TGCAGTGCTAGGATGGGACTAGCGGGAGCAGGCGGGTTCTTC.

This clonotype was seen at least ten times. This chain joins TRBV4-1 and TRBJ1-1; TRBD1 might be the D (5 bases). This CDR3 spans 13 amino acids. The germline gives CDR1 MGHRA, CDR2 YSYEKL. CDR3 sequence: CASRGIENTEAFF. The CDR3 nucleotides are TGCGCTAGCCGGGGCATAGAGAACACTGAAGCTTTCTTT.

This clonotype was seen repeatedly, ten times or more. The CDR3 sequence: CASVPANTGELFF. The CDR3 coding sequence is TGTGCCAGCGTCCCGGCGAACACCGGGGAGCTGTTTTTT. The chain couples TRBV7-3 to TRBJ2-2; D is unclear. V gave up 8 bases and J gave up 0 bases, with 7 bases separating them. The germline gives CDR1 SGHTA, CDR2 FQGTGA. The length of the CDR3 is 13 residues. Variable domain in full (rest from reference TRBV7-3 and TRBJ2-2): GAGVSQTPSNKVTEKGKYVELRCDPISGHTALYWYRQSLGQGPEFLIYFQGTGAADDSGLPNDRFFAVRPEGSVSTLKIQRTERGDSAVYLCASVPANTGELFFGEGSRLTVL.

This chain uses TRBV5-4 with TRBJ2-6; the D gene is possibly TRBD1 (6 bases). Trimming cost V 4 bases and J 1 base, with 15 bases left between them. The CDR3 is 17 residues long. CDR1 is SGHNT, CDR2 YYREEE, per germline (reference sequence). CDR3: CASSTRGAASGANVLTF. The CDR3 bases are TGTGCCAGCAGCACCAGGGGCGCGGCTTCTGGGGCCAACGTCCTGACTTTC. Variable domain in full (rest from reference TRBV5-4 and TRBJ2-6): ETGVTQSPTHLIKTRGQQVTLRCSSQSGHNTVSWYQQALGQGPQFIFQYYREEENGRGNFPPRFSGLQFPNYSSELNVNALELDDSALYLCASSTRGAASGANVLTFGAGSRLTVL.

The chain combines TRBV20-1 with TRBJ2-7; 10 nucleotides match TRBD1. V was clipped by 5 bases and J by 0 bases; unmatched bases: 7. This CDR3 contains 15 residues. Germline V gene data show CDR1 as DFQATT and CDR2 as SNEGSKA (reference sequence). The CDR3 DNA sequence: TGCAGTGCTTCTAACCGGGACAGGGGCTCCTACGAGCAGTACTTC. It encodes CSASNRDRGSYEQYF.